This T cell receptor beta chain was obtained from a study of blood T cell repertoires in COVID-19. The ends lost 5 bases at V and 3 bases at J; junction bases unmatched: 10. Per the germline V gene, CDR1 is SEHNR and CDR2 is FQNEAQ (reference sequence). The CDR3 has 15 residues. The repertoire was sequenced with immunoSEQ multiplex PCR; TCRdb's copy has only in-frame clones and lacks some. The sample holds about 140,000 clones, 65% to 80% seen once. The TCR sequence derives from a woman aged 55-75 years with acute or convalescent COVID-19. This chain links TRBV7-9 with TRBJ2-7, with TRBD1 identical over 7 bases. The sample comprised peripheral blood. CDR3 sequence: CASSARDRGFYEQYF. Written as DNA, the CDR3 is TGTGCCAGCAGCGCCCGGGACAGAGGCTTCTACGAGCAGTACTTC.